This T cell receptor (beta chain) was recorded in a study of human T cells and chemical hapten exposure (dated by TCRdb to the early 2020s). Context from the whole study: For sensitization, 2% DPC in acetone was applied to a 2 cm by 2 cm area of upper inner arm skin. Patient blood was sampled pre-sensitization (week 0) and at 2, 6 and about 24 weeks after DPC sensitization. Libraries were combined into a pool for sequencing, and differences in TCR yield between samples came mainly from small differences in library volumes within the pool. Peripheral blood TCR repertoire changes were tracked in vivo in alopecia patients during primary and secondary sensitization to the hapten diphenylcyclopropenone (DPC). For TCR sequencing, blood came from 25 to 35 alopecia patients at anywhere from one to four time points (pre-sensitization, 2, 6 and 24 weeks). Alopecia areata with under or over 50% scalp involvement, alopecia totalis and alopecia universalis were represented in the patient cohort, which was mostly female. Patch testing was performed on the upper back with Finn chambers containing 0.01% DPC, and the patch tests were scored after 6 days according to International Contact Dermatitis Research Group standards. Throughout the roughly 23-week study period, patients were also given weekly therapeutic DPC doses on the scalp.

This clonotype was detected a few times. Its antigen remains unidentified. No much larger clone is present one base from it, and per-base qualities are unavailable. Library preparation used RACE. Data came from a NextSeq 500. During library preparation, unique molecular identifiers were attached to individual cDNA molecules so that TCRs could be counted in a quantitative, reproducible way. For every blood RNA sample, sequencing covered both the TCR alpha and TCR beta chains. As for the original processing: A median of around 100,000 TCRs per sample was observed, with a range of roughly 23,224 to 700,000. V, J and CDR3 annotation of the TCR reads was performed with the Decombinator software suite. To make PS versus PT1 abundance plots, every sample was subsampled to the same number of TCRs (28,000). TCRs were defined as expanded if absent before sensitization and observed at least eight times at the 2-week time point. TCRdb took the public reads, trimmed them with fastp at Q25, ran MiXCR for clone calling and kept in-frame beta chains. For every CDR3 protein sequence, its rows merge into one entry that carries the most common genes and DNA. For this entry, the V and J calls and clone size follow TCRdb and not the study's own pipeline. The sample includes a few hundred thousand distinct CDR3 sequences, with approximately 5% observed a single time. Of the sample, about 8.2% is held by the ten largest clones.

What the research found in general, with its limitations: Patch test score was positively correlated with the number of PT1 expanded TCRs, with significance at thresholds 8, 16 and 32 but not at 4. DPC sensitization did not change how many TCRs were above 1 in 1000 frequency, and no evidence was found of alterations in global repertoire structure. Expanded TCRs formed significantly more large CDR3 similarity clusters than pre-sensitization or healthy control sets, consistent with antigen-driven responses. Repeated subsampling changed both the strength of the expansion versus patch-test correlation and the threshold at which the correlation became significant. All patients had alopecia, a presumed autoimmune disease, so their immune response might differ from that of healthy individuals.

CDR1 and CDR2 were assigned from the germline V gene as KGHSH and LQKENI. The CDR3, from cysteine to phenylalanine, totals 16 residues. The only DNA kept is the CDR3, 48 bases in frame from the first base. V lost 3 bases and J lost 7 bases, and the count of bases not matched to a germline gene is 13. According to the study, the label for this sample's time point signals: pre-sensitization, week 0. What this sample's treatment or condition label stands for: therapeutic diphenylcyclopropenone sensitization with weekly scalp DPC. At every patch-test visit, the blood draw took place before the patch test was put on. Patients were eligible if aged 18 to 70, diagnosed with alopecia and judged suitable for DPC therapy, and pregnant patients were excluded. Total RNA was extracted from unfractionated whole blood that had been collected in Tempus Blood RNA tubes.

This receptor chain uses TRBV18 and TRBJ2-7, with 9 junctional bases fitting TRBD1. The source is a woman between 18 and 29 years old with alopecia areata. Some clones in this sample may be carry-over from other donors' samples. The source material was whole blood, sampled in connection with sensitization to the hapten diphenylcyclopropenone (DPC). The DNA reads TGTGCCAGCTCACCTTCCCAACCGGGACAGGGTTTGGAGCAGTACTTC. Its protein product is CASSPSQPGQGLEQYF.